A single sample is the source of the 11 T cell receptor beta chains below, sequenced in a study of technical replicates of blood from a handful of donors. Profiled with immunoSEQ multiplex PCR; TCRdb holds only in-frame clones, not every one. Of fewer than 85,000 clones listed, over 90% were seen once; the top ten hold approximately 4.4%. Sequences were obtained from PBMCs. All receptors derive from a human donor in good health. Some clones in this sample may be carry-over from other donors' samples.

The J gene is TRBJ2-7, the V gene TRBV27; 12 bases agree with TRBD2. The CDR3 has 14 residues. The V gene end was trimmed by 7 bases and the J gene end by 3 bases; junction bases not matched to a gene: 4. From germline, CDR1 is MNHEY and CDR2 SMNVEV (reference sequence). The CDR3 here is CASTRTSGDYEQYF. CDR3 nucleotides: TGTGCCAGCACTAGGACTAGCGGGGACTACGAGCAGTACTTC.

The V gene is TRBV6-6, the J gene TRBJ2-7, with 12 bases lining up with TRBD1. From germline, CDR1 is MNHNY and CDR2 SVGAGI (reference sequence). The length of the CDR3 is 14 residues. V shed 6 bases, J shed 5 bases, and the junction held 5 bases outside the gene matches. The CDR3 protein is CASRGTGGMDEQYF. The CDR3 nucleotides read TGTGCCAGCAGGGGGACAGGGGGCATGGACGAGCAGTACTTC.

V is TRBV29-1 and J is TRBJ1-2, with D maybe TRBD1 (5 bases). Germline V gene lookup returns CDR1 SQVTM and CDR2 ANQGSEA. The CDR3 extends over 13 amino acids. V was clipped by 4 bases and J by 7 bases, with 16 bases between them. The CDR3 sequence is CSVGQGRTVGYTF. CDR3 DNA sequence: TGCAGCGTTGGGCAGGGCAGAACCGTTGGCTACACCTTC.

Here the CDR3 reads CASSLVSSGEYF. The CDR3 nucleotides read TGTGCCAGCAGCTTAGTTTCCAGCGGAGAGTATTTT. The rearrangement uses TRBV7-9 and TRBJ2-3; D perhaps matches TRBD2 (5 bases). The CDR3 contains 12 residues. CDR1 is SEHNR and CDR2 is FQNEAQ in the germline V gene (reference sequence). Trimming removed 1 base from V and 13 bases from J, with 12 bases in between.

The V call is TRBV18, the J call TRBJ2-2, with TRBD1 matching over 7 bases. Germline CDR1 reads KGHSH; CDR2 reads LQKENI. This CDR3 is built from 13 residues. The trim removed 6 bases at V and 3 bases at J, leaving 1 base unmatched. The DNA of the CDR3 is TGTGCCAGCTCCACAGGGGACACCGGGGAGCTGTTTTTT. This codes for CASSTGDTGELFF.

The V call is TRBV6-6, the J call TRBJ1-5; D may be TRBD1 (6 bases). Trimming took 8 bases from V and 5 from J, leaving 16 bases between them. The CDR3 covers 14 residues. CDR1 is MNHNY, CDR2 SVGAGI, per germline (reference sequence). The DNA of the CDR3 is TGTGCCAGCGGCCTTCGGACAGAGCATCAGCCCCAGCATTTT. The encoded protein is CASGLRTEHQPQHF.

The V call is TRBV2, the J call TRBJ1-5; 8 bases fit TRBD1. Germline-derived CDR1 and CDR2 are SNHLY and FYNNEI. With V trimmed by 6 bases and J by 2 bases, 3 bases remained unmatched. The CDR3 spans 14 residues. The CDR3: CASSADRGNQPQHF. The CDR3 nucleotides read TGTGCCAGCAGCGCGGACAGGGGCAATCAGCCCCAGCATTTT.

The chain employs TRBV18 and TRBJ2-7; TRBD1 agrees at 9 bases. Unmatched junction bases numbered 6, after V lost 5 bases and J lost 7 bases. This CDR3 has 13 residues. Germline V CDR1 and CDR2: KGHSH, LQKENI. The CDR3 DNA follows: TGTGCCAGCTCAGGAACAGGGGGCTTTGAGCAGTACTTC. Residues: CASSGTGGFEQYF.

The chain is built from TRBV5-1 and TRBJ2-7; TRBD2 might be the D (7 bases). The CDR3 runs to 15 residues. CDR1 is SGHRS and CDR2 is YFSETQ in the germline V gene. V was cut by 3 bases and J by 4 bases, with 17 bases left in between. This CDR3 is CASSSGGGGRYEQYF. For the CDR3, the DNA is TGCGCCAGCAGCTCCGGGGGCGGGGGTAGGTACGAGCAGTACTTC.

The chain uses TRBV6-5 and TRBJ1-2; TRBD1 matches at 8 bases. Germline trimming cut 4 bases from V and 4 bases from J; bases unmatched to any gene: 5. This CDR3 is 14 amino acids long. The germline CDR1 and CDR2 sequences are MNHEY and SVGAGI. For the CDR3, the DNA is TGTGCCAGCAGTTCCTGGACAGGGAGCTATGGCTACACCTTC. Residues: CASSSWTGSYGYTF.

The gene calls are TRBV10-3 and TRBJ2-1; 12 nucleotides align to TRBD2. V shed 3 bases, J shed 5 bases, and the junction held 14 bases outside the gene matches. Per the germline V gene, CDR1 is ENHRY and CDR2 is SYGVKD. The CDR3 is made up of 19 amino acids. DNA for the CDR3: TGTGCCATCAGTGAACTCCCCTCTCTAGCGGGAGGGCCCCACAATGAGCAGTTCTTC. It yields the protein CAISELPSLAGGPHNEQFF.